These 22 T cell receptor beta chains originate from one sample sequenced in a study of OX40 agonist ivuxolimab in advanced cancers. Sequencing was performed with immunoSEQ multiplex PCR; in TCRdb, only in-frame clones are kept and a portion is missing. The table shows around 33,000 clones, with roughly 84% occurring only once. The specimen was CD4+ or CD8+ T cells sorted from blood, collected in a trial of the OX40 agonist ivuxolimab. The receptors shown here come from an adult with an advanced solid tumor such as melanoma, head and neck, liver or kidney cancer.

The chain uses TRBV5-3 and TRBJ2-3; TRBD2 is a possible D gene (6 bases). TRBV5-3 is annotated as an ORF whose role is uncertain. Trimming left V 4 bases short and J 3 bases short, with 18 bases between. The CDR3 loop spans 16 amino acids. CDR3 amino acids: CARSEEGGAGTDTQYF. In DNA form, the CDR3 reads TGTGCCAGAAGCGAGGAGGGCGGGGCTGGGACAGATACGCAGTATTTT.

The genes are TRBV7-9 and TRBJ2-1; D is ambiguous. From germline, CDR1 is SEHNR and CDR2 FQNEAQ (reference sequence). The germline V and J ends were trimmed by 5 bases and 2 bases, with 13 bases remaining between them. The CDR3 length is 15 residues. The CDR3 loop is CASSRQLLTYNEQFF. CDR3 sequence (DNA): TGTGCCAGCAGCCGACAATTATTAACCTACAATGAGCAGTTCTTC.

Turning to this clone: Compared with germline, one end of the junction differs, possibly owing to a read error. This sequence joins TRBV7-7 and TRBJ2-2; D is unclear. The CDR3 sequence is 13 residues long. Germline V gives CDR1 SSHAT, CDR2 FNYEAQ (reference sequence). The CDR3 bases are TGTGCTAGCAGTACCGGGCGGACCGGGGAGCTGTTTTTT. Translation: CASSTGRTGELFF.

The chain employs TRBV7-3 and TRBJ2-3; 9 bases fit TRBD1. The CDR3 consists of 12 residues. Germline CDR1 SGHTA, CDR2 FQGTGA. With V trimmed by 5 bases and J by 8 bases, 2 bases remained unmatched. The chain's CDR3 is CASSRQGGTQYF. The CDR3 DNA is TGTGCCAGCAGCCGACAGGGGGGTACGCAGTATTTT.

The chain couples TRBV11-2 to TRBJ2-7; weak D call: TRBD1 (6 bases). The CDR3 extends over 13 amino acids. The V end was cut by 6 bases, the J end by 0 bases, with 9 bases between. The germline V gene encodes CDR1 SGHAT and CDR2 FQNNGV. The CDR3 bases are TGTGCCAGCAGGGGGACAAACTCCTACGAGCAGTACTTC. Translation gives CASRGTNSYEQYF.

V is TRBV6-1 and J is TRBJ1-4; TRBD1 matches 7 bases. Per the germline V gene, CDR1 is MNHNS and CDR2 is SASEGT. J lost 4 bases, V lost 2 bases, and 4 bases had no gene match. The CDR3 runs 15 residues. The CDR3 DNA follows: TGTGCCAGCAGTGAATACGGGACAGATAATGAAAAACTGTTTTTT. Translation gives CASSEYGTDNEKLFF.

The J gene is TRBJ2-1, the V gene TRBV18; TRBD1 agrees at 8 bases. The CDR3 length is 16 residues. V was pared by 3 bases and J by 5 bases, with 9 bases of the junction left unmatched. Looked up from germline, CDR1 is KGHSH and CDR2 is LQKENI. CDR3 amino acids: CASSPITGGPNNEQFF. The CDR3 DNA reads as TGTGCCAGCTCACCTATCACAGGGGGGCCCAACAATGAGCAGTTCTTC.

The CDR3 reads CASSLWGYYREQFF. The CDR3 region has the DNA TGTGCCAGCAGCTTGTGGGGGTACTACAGAGAGCAGTTCTTC. V and J are TRBV5-6 and TRBJ2-1; D tentatively fits TRBD1 or TRBD2 (5 bases each). With 1 base removed from V and 10 bases from J, the gap between germline ends came to 15 bases. Germline values: CDR1 SGHDT, CDR2 YYEEEE. The CDR3 is made up of 14 amino acids.

This clone was found once. This CDR3 reads CASSPTFGTSGGSDTQYF. CDR3 nucleotide sequence: TGTGCCAGCAGCCCCACCTTTGGGACTAGCGGGGGTTCGGATACGCAGTATTTT. This chain links TRBV7-9 with TRBJ2-3, with 14 positions matching TRBD2. The CDR3 extends over 18 amino acids. The trim removed 5 bases at V and 6 bases at J, leaving 13 bases unmatched. The germline V gene has CDR1 SEHNR and CDR2 FQNEAQ (reference sequence). The whole variable domain, filled in from reference TRBV7-9 and TRBJ2-3, reads DTGVSQNPRHKITKRGQNVTFRCDPISEHNRLYWYRQTLGQGPEFLTYFQNEAQLEKSRLLSDRFSAERPKGSFSTLEIQRTEQGDSAMYLCASSPTFGTSGGSDTQYFGPGTRLTVL.

This chain uses TRBV5-5 with TRBJ1-2; D is undetermined. The CDR3 runs to 13 residues. V was clipped by 0 bases and J by 3 bases, with 6 bases between them. In germline, CDR1 is SGHKS, CDR2 YYEKEE (reference sequence). The CDR3 region has the DNA TGTGCCAGCAGCTTGGGGCCGGACTATGGCTACACCTTC. Amino acids: CASSLGPDYGYTF.

This clone was detected once. The V and J genes are TRBV6-5 and TRBJ1-3; 9 bases line up with TRBD1. V trimming: 5 bases; J trimming: 4 bases; junction bases outside the gene matches: 6. CDR3 length equals 15 residues. Germline assignment: CDR1 MNHEY and CDR2 SVGAGI. CDR3 protein: CASSPGTGTGNTIYF. In DNA form, the CDR3 reads TGTGCCAGCAGTCCCGGGACAGGGACCGGAAACACCATATATTTT.

The genes are TRBV13 and TRBJ1-2; TRBD1 matches 9 bases. V lost 5 bases, J lost 3 bases, and 10 bases stayed unmatched. The CDR3 has 16 residues. Germline V gene data show CDR1 as PRHDT and CDR2 as FYEKMQ (reference sequence). CDR3: CASSPTGGAFDYGYTF. In DNA, the CDR3 is TGTGCCAGCAGCCCAACAGGGGGCGCATTTGACTATGGCTACACCTTC.

The rearrangement joins TRBV11-2 to TRBJ2-7; unclear D gene. V was shortened by 4 bases and J by 0 bases, with 4 bases between the two germline ends. This CDR3 has 12 residues. CDR1 and CDR2 (germline): SGHAT, FQNNGV. The CDR3 reads CASSSFSYEQYF. CDR3 nucleotide sequence: TGTGCCAGCAGCTCCTTCTCCTACGAGCAGTACTTC.

This clone has more than one count but fewer than ten. The genes are TRBV4-3 and TRBJ2-1; tentative D call: TRBD1 (5 bases). Deletions cut 0 bases from V and 8 bases from J, with 17 bases between. In germline, CDR1 is LGHNA, CDR2 YSLEER. This CDR3 comprises 16 residues. The CDR3 spells CASSQDLFQGTDEQFF. The CDR3 nucleotides read TGCGCCAGCAGCCAAGATTTATTTCAGGGTACGGATGAGCAGTTCTTC.

The chain couples TRBV7-9 to TRBJ2-1; unclear D gene. The length of the CDR3 is 11 residues. From germline, CDR1 is SEHNR and CDR2 FQNEAQ (reference sequence). Trimming removed 8 bases at V and 5 bases at J, with 7 bases between. CDR3 protein: CASDGNNEQFF. The DNA for the CDR3 is TGTGCCAGCGATGGGAACAATGAGCAGTTCTTC. The whole variable domain, remainder taken from reference TRBV7-9 and TRBJ2-1, is DTGVSQNPRHKITKRGQNVTFRCDPISEHNRLYWYRQTLGQGPEFLTYFQNEAQLEKSRLLSDRFSAERPKGSFSTLEIQRTEQGDSAMYLCASDGNNEQFFGPGTRLTVL.

A word on this clone: Other nucleotide sequences from this sample produce the same CDR3. V usage is TRBV19 and J usage is TRBJ2-7; maybe TRBD2 (6 bases). The germline V gene encodes CDR1 LNHDA and CDR2 SQIVND (reference sequence). There are 15 residues in the CDR3. V dropped 1 base and J dropped 1 base, with 11 bases sitting between them. The CDR3 DNA follows: TGTGCCAGTAGTATAGGCCCAGGGACTTCCTACGAGCAGTACTTC. Its protein product is CASSIGPGTSYEQYF.

This chain connects TRBV4-1 to TRBJ2-1; D is unclear. CDR1 is MGHRA and CDR2 is YSYEKL in the germline V gene. This CDR3 region has 17 residues. V was trimmed by 1 base and J by 0 bases, leaving 13 bases between them. The CDR3 nucleotides are TGCGCCAGCAGCCAAGTTGGCTGGAAGAGCTCCTACAATGAGCAGTTCTTC. Translated, it gives CASSQVGWKSSYNEQFF.

This chain links TRBV4-1 with TRBJ2-3; D remains ambiguous. The ends were cut back, 1 base at V and 3 bases at J, with 14 bases in the middle. The length of the CDR3 is 16 residues. CDR1 is MGHRA, CDR2 YSYEKL, per germline. The CDR3 sequence is CASSQGGQVWTDTQYF. The CDR3 coding sequence is TGCGCCAGCAGCCAAGGTGGCCAGGTATGGACAGATACGCAGTATTTT.

This chain uses TRBV5-1 with TRBJ2-2; possibly TRBD2 for D (5 bases). CDR3 length: 17 amino acids. Germline CDR1 reads SGHRS; CDR2 reads YFSETQ. V lost 1 base and J 0 bases, leaving 13 bases between the germline ends. In nucleotides, the CDR3 is TGCGCCAGCAGCTTGCCAGCGGAATCCGCGAACACCGGGGAGCTGTTTTTT. Its protein is CASSLPAESANTGELFF.

The chain joins TRBV28 to TRBJ2-5; TRBD1 agrees at 7 bases. Trimming took 3 bases from V and 0 from J; bases not matched to a gene: 4. Germline V gene data show CDR1 as MDHEN and CDR2 as SYDVKM. CDR3 size: 15 residues. The CDR3 region has the DNA TGTGCCAGCAGTTTCCGGGGACAGTACCAAGAGACCCAGTACTTC. Translation gives CASSFRGQYQETQYF.

This sequence joins TRBV9 and TRBJ1-2; 8 positions match TRBD1. The trim removed 2 bases at V and 3 bases at J, leaving 6 bases unmatched. The germline gives CDR1 SGDLS, CDR2 YYNGEE. This CDR3 spans 15 amino acids. CDR3 amino acids: CASSVSQGADYGYTF. CDR3 DNA sequence: TGTGCCAGCAGCGTTTCGCAGGGGGCTGACTATGGCTACACCTTC.

The CDR3 spells CASSTRQGGSTDTQYF. CDR3 sequence (DNA): TGTGCCAGCAGCACCCGACAGGGGGGCAGCACAGATACGCAGTATTTT. This rearrangement joins TRBV21-1 to TRBJ2-3; the D call TRBD1 from the table was never checked on the DNA. TRBV21-1 is an annotated pseudogene. The CDR3 is 16 residues long.